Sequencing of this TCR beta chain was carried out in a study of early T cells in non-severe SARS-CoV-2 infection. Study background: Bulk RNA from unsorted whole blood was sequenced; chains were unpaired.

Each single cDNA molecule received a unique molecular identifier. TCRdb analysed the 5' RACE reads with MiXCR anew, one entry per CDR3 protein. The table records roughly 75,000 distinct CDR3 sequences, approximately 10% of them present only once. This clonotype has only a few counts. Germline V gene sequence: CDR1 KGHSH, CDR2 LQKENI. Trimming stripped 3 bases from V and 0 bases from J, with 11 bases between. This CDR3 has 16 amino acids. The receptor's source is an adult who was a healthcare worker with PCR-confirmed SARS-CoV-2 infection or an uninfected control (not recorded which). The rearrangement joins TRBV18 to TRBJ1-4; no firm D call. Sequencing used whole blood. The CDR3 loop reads CASSPSPAATNEKLFF. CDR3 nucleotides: TGTGCCAGCTCACCCTCACCCGCAGCAACTAATGAAAAACTGTTTTTT.